The 2 T cell receptor beta chains in this list originate from one sample, sequenced in a study of STAT5B mutations in CD4+ large granular lymphocyte leukemia. Method: immunoSEQ multiplex PCR; TCRdb's copy keeps in-frame clones and lacks some. The table records over 30,000 clones, roughly 79% of them present only once. The specimen sequenced was CD4+ T cells from blood buffy coats. The receptors were sampled from a human donor in good health.

The sample holds one count of this clone. The chain joins TRBV5-1 to TRBJ2-5, with D perhaps TRBD2 (6 bases). The CDR3 has 13 amino acids. The germline gives CDR1 SGHRS, CDR2 YFSETQ. V dropped 1 base and J dropped 11 bases, with 15 bases sitting between them. The CDR3 spells CASSLFSTGEQYF. The CDR3 DNA follows: TGCGCCAGCAGCTTGTTTTCCACGGGGGAGCAGTACTTC. The whole variable domain, remainder taken from reference TRBV5-1 and TRBJ2-5, is KAGVTQTPRYLIKTRGQQVTLSCSPISGHRSVSWYQQTPGQGLQFLFEYFSETQRNKGNFPGRFSGRQFSNSRSEMNVSTLELGDSALYLCASSLFSTGEQYFGPGTRLLVL.

The chain employs TRBV27 and TRBJ2-3; D unclear. The CDR3 is made up of 12 amino acids. Trimming stripped 5 bases from V and 2 bases from J, with 5 bases between. Germline lookup yields CDR1 MNHEY and CDR2 SMNVEV (reference sequence). For the CDR3, the DNA is TGTGCCAGCAGTCCCTCCACAGATACGCAGTATTTT. Amino acid sequence: CASSPSTDTQYF.